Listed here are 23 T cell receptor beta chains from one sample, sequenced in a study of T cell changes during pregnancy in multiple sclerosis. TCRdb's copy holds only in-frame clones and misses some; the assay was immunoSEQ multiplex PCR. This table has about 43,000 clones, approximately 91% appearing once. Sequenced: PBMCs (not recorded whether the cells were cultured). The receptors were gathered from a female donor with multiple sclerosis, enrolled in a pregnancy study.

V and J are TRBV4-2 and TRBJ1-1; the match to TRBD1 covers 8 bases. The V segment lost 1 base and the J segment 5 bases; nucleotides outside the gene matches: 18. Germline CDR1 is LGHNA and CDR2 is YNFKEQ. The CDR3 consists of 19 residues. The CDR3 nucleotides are TGTGCCAGCAGCCAAGTGATAGCAGGGGGCGGTGGAGGGAGGACTGAAGCTTTCTTT. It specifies CASSQVIAGGGGGRTEAFF.

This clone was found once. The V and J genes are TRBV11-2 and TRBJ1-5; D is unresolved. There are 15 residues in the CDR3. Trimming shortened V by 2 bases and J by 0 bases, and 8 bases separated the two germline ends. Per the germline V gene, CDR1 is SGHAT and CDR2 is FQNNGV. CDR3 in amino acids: CASSLQGFSNQPQHF. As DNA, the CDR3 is TGTGCCAGCAGCTTACAAGGGTTTAGCAATCAGCCCCAGCATTTT. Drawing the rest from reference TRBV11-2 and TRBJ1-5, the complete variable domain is EAGVAQSPRYKIIEKRQSVAFWCNPISGHATLYWYQQILGQGPKLLIQFQNNGVVDDSQLPKDRFSAERLKGVDSTLKIQPAKLEDSAVYLCASSLQGFSNQPQHFGDGTRLSIL.

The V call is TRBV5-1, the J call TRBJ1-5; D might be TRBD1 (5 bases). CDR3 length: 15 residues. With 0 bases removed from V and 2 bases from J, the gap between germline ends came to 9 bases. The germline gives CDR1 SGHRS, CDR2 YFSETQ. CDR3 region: CASSLEGRGNQPQHF. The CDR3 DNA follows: TGCGCCAGCAGCTTGGAAGGCAGGGGCAATCAGCCCCAGCATTTT.

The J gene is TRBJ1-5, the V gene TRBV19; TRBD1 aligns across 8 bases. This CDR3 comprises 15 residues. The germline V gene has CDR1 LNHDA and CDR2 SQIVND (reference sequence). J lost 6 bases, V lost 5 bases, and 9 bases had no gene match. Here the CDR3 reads CASSPPWTGIQPQHF. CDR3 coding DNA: TGTGCCAGTAGTCCCCCTTGGACAGGGATTCAGCCCCAGCATTTT.

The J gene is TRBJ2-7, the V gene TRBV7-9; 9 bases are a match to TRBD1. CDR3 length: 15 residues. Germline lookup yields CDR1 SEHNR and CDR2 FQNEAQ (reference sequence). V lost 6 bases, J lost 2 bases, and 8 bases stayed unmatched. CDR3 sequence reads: CASSSPGQGTYEQYF. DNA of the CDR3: TGTGCCAGCAGTTCGCCGGGACAGGGTACCTACGAGCAGTACTTC. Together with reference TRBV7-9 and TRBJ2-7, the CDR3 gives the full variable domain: DTGVSQNPRHKITKRGQNVTFRCDPISEHNRLYWYRQTLGQGPEFLTYFQNEAQLEKSRLLSDRFSAERPKGSFSTLEIQRTEQGDSAMYLCASSSPGQGTYEQYFGPGTRLTVT.

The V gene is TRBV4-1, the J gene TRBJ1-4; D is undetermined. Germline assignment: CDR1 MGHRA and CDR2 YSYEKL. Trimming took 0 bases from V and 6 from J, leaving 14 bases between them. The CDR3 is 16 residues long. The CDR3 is CASSQDFAYMDEKLFF. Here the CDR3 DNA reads TGCGCCAGCAGCCAAGATTTTGCGTATATGGATGAAAAACTGTTTTTT.

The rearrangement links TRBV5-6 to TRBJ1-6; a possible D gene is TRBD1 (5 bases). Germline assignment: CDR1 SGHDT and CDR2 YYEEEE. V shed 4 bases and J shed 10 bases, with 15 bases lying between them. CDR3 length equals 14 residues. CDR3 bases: TGTGCCAGCAGCGGCAGGGTTTCGCGGTCACCCCTCCACTTT. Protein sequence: CASSGRVSRSPLHF.

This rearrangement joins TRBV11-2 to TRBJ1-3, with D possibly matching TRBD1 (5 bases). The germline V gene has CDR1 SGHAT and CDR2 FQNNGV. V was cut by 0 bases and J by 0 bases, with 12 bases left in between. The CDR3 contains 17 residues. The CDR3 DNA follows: TGTGCCAGCAGCTTAGACATGCCAGGGAGCTCTGGAAACACCATATATTTT. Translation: CASSLDMPGSSGNTIYF.

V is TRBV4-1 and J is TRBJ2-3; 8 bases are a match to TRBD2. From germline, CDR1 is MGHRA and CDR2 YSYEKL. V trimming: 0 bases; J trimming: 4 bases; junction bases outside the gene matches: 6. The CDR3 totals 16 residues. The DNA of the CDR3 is TGCGCCAGCAGCCAAGAGGACGGGAGGGCATCAGATACGCAGTATTTT. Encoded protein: CASSQEDGRASDTQYF.

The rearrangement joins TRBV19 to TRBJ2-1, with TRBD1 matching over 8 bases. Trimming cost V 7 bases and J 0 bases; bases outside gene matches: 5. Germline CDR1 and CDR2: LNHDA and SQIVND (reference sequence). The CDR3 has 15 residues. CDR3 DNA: TGTGCCAGTACAGACAGGGGAAGCTCCTACAATGAGCAGTTCTTC. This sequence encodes CASTDRGSSYNEQFF.

CDR3 nucleotides: TGTGCCAGCAGCTTTTGGCTAGCGGGCAATACCGGGGAGCTGTTTTTT. Translating gives CASSFWLAGNTGELFF. The chain links TRBV7-2 to TRBJ2-2, with TRBD2 identical over 8 bases. V lost 3 bases to trimming and J lost 5 bases; unmatched junction nucleotides: 8. The CDR3 runs to 16 residues. Germline-derived CDR1 and CDR2 are SGHTA and FQGNSA.

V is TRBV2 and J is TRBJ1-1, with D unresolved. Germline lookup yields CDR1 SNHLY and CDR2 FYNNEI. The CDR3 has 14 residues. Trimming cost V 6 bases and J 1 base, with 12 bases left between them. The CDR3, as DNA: TGTGCCAGCAGAACAGATTTCCGGAACACTGAAGCTTTCTTT. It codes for CASRTDFRNTEAFF.

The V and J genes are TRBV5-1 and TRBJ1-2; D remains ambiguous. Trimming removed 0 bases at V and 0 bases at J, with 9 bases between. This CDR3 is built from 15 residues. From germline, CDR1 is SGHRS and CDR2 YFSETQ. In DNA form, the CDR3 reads TGCGCCAGCAGCTTGGCCTTGGGAACTAACTATGGCTACACCTTC. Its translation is CASSLALGTNYGYTF.

The CDR3 region has the DNA TGCGCCAGCAGCCATCCAGCGGGAGGGCCAGGGGAGACCCAGTACTTC. It codes for CASSHPAGGPGETQYF. V usage is TRBV4-1 and J usage is TRBJ2-5; 10 positions match TRBD2. V was pared by 3 bases and J by 5 bases, with 9 bases of the junction left unmatched. CDR1 and CDR2 (germline): MGHRA, YSYEKL. The CDR3 length is 16 residues.

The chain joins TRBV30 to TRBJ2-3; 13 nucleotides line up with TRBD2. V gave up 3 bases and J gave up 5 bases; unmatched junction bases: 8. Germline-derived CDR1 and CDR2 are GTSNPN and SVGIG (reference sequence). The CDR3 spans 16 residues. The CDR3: CAWRRLAGGWQDTQYF. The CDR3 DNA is TGTGCCTGGAGGAGACTAGCGGGAGGATGGCAAGATACGCAGTATTTT.

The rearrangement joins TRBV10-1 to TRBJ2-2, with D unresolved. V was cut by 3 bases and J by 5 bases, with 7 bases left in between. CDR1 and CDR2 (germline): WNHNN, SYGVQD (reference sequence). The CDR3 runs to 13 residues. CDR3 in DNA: TGCGCCAGCAGTGATCCATTTACCGGGGAGCTGTTTTTT. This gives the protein CASSDPFTGELFF.

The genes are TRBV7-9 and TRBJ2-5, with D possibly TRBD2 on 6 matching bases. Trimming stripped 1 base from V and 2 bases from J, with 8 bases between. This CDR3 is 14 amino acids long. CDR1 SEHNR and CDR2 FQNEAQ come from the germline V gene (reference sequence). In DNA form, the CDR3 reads TGTGCCAGCAGCTTAGGCGGGGCTCAAGAGACCCAGTACTTC. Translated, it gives CASSLGGAQETQYF. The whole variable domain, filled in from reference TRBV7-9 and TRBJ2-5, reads DTGVSQNPRHKITKRGQNVTFRCDPISEHNRLYWYRQTLGQGPEFLTYFQNEAQLEKSRLLSDRFSAERPKGSFSTLEIQRTEQGDSAMYLCASSLGGAQETQYFGPGTRLLVL.

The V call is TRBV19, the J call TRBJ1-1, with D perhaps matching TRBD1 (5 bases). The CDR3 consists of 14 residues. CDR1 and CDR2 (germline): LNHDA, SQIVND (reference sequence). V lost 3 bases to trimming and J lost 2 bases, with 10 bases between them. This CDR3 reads CASSIAGKNTEAFF. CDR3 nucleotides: TGTGCCAGTAGTATTGCAGGGAAAAACACTGAAGCTTTCTTT.

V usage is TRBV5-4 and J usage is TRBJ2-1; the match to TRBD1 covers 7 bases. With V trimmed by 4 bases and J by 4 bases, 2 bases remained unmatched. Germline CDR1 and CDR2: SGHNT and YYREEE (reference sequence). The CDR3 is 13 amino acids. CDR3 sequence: CASSLGQYNEQFF. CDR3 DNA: TGTGCCAGCAGCCTGGGACAGTACAATGAGCAGTTCTTC. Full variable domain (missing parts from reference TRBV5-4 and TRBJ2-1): ETGVTQSPTHLIKTRGQQVTLRCSSQSGHNTVSWYQQALGQGPQFIFQYYREEENGRGNFPPRFSGLQFPNYSSELNVNALELDDSALYLCASSLGQYNEQFFGPGTRLTVL.

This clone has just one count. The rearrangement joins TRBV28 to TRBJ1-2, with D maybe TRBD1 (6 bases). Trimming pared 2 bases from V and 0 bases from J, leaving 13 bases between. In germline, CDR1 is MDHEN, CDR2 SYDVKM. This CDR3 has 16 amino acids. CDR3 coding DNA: TGTGCCAGCAGTTTAGGGGGGGCCCACCCTAACTATGGCTACACCTTC. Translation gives CASSLGGAHPNYGYTF.

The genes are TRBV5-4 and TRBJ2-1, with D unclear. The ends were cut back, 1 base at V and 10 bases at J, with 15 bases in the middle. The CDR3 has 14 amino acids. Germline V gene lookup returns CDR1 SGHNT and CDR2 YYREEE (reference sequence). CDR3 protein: CASSLSRLATEQFF. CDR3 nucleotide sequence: TGTGCCAGCAGCTTGTCTAGGTTGGCTACCGAGCAGTTCTTC.

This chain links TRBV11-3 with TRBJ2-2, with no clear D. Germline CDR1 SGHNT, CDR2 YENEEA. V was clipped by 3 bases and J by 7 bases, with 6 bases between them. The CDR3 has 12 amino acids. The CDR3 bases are TGTGCCAGCAGCTTCCACCGCGGGGAGCTGTTTTTT. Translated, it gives CASSFHRGELFF.

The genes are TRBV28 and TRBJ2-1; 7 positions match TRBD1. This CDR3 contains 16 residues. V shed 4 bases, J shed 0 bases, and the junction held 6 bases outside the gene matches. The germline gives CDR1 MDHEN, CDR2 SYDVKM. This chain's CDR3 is CASSSPAGGSYNEQFF. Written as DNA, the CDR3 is TGTGCCAGCAGTTCCCCCGCAGGGGGCTCCTACAATGAGCAGTTCTTC.